The rows below give T cell receptor beta chains drawn from one sample of a study of blood T cell repertoires in COVID-19. Profiled with immunoSEQ multiplex PCR; TCRdb holds only in-frame clones, not every one. The data show approximately 130,000 clones, approximately 89% seen once. Sample: peripheral blood. These receptors were collected from a human donor in a cohort sampled during active COVID-19. Both conserved end residues are part of each CDR3. The order of the fields is V gene, J gene, clone size, D gene, CDR3 DNA, CDR3 protein. The D gene is left open where the match is weak. Clone size, where shown, is once, few, many, or a class for clones that have expanded.

>TRBV6-2/TRBV6-3|TRBJ1-4|.|.
TGTGCCAGCAGTTACGGGGGCGCGAGCGAAAAACTGTTTTTT
CASSYGGASEKLFF
>TRBV15|TRBJ2-7|once|TRBD1
TGTGCCACCAGCAGAGATCGGGACAGTTCCTACGAGCAGTACTTC
CATSRDRDSSYEQYF
>TRBV2|TRBJ2-5|.|TRBD2
TGTGCCAGCAGCGAGGCTAGCGGGGGGGGGAAGACCCAGTACTTC
CASSEASGGGKTQYF
>TRBV3-1/TRBV3-2|TRBJ2-3|.|TRBD2
TGTGCCAGCAGCCATCGGACTAGCAGCACAGATACGCAGTATTTT
CASSHRTSSTDTQYF
>TRBV9|TRBJ2-7|.|TRBD2
TGTGCCAGCAGCGCCACCTTGAGCGGGGGCAGGTATAGTGAGCAGTACTTC
CASSATLSGGRYSEQYF
>TRBV18|TRBJ2-5|.|TRBD2
TGTGCCAGCTCACCGGTTCCCAGCGGGGGAGCGTACCAAGAGACCCAGTACTTC
CASSPVPSGGAYQETQYF
>TRBV4-3|TRBJ2-2|.|.
TGCGCCAGCAGCCAAGAAATTTCAGCGGCCATGAACACCGGGGAGCTGTTTTTT
CASSQEISAAMNTGELFF
>TRBV2|TRBJ1-2|.|.
TGTGCCAGCAGTGCAGGGTTGGGCGGCTACACCTTC
CASSAGLGGYTF
>TRBV6-5|TRBJ2-3|.|.
TGTGCCAGCAGTCGGGGGTCTAGCACAGATACGCAGTATTTT
CASSRGSSTDTQYF
>TRBV27|TRBJ1-5|.|TRBD1
TGTGCCAGCAGTTCCGGGACAGCCAATCAGCCCCAGCATTTT
CASSSGTANQPQHF
>TRBV7-2|TRBJ1-4|.|TRBD1
TGTGCCAGCAGCTTAGACAGGGGCAAAGAAAAACTGTTTTTT
CASSLDRGKEKLFF
>TRBV12-5|TRBJ1-2|.|.
TGTGCTAGTGGTTTGGTATTCGCTAACTATGGCTACACCTTC
CASGLVFANYGYTF
>TRBV10-1|TRBJ2-5|few|TRBD1
TGCGCCAGCAGTGAAGGGCAGGGGGTGAAGACCCAGTACTTC
CASSEGQGVKTQYF
>TRBV7-9|TRBJ1-1|.|.
TGTGCCAGCAGCTTAGCGGGCCTCCCGGGGATGAACACTGAAGCTTTCTTT
CASSLAGLPGMNTEAFF
>TRBV30|TRBJ1-2|few|TRBD1
TGTGCCTGGAAACAGGGGTTCGGCTACACCTTC
CAWKQGFGYTF
>TRBV5-4|TRBJ2-3|.|.
TGTGCCAGCAGCCTCCCCGGTCCAGGGGTAGATACGCAGTATTTT
CASSLPGPGVDTQYF
>TRBV7-3|TRBJ2-5|.|TRBD2
TGTGCCAGCAGTAGGACTAGCGGGGCCCAAGAGACCCAGTACTTC
CASSRTSGAQETQYF
>TRBV5-1|TRBJ1-2|.|TRBD1
TGCGCCAGCAGCACAGGGGGCGGCTATGGCTACACCTTC
CASSTGGGYGYTF
>TRBV9|TRBJ2-2|.|TRBD2
TGTGCCAGCAGTTACCAAGCGGGAGGGTCCGGGGAGCTGTTTTTT
CASSYQAGGSGELFF
>TRBV5-4|TRBJ2-3|.|.
TGTGCCAGCACCATAGGGGTGGGTGGGAAGAAAGATACGCAGTATTTT
CASTIGVGGKKDTQYF
>TRBV6-2/TRBV6-3|TRBJ2-7|.|TRBD1
TGTGCCAGCAGTTACTTCGATTCCAGGGGGAGCTACGAGCAGTACTTC
CASSYFDSRGSYEQYF
>TRBV3-1/TRBV3-2|TRBJ2-3|.|TRBD2
TGTGCCAGCAGCCAAAGGGGGAAGCGGGGGTACACAGATACGCAGTATTTT
CASSQRGKRGYTDTQYF
>TRBV12-5|TRBJ2-7|.|.
TGTGCTAGTGGTTTCTCAGGATACTACGAGCAGTACTTC
CASGFSGYYEQYF
>TRBV7-2|TRBJ1-2|.|.
TGTGCCAGCAGCCAGACCGGACAGATCCTCTATGGCTACACCTTC
CASSQTGQILYGYTF
>TRBV7-2|TRBJ2-3|.|.
TGTGCTCTCGCGTGGGGGCCCCACCGCACAGATACGCAGTATTTT
CALAWGPHRTDTQYF
>TRBV7-9|TRBJ1-4|.|.
TGTGCCAGCAGCTCCAGGAGGGAAACTAATGAAAAACTGTTTTTT
CASSSRRETNEKLFF
>TRBV27|TRBJ2-5|.|TRBD2
TGTGCCAGCAGTTTAATTGGGGGACTAGGATCAGTAACCCAGTACTTC
CASSLIGGLGSVTQYF
>TRBV6-2/TRBV6-3|TRBJ1-2|.|TRBD1
TGTGCCAGCAGTAAAACAGGGGGAAATGGCTACACCTTC
CASSKTGGNGYTF
>TRBV5-1|TRBJ2-3|.|TRBD2
TGCGCCAGCAGCGCTATGACTAGCGGGGGAACAGATACGCAGTATTTT
CASSAMTSGGTDTQYF
>TRBV10-3|TRBJ2-4|.|.
TGTGCCATCAGTGCCAGGGCCAAAAACATTCAGTACTTC
CAISARAKNIQYF
>TRBV5-4|TRBJ1-3|.|.
TGTGCCAGCAGCTTGGGGGCAGGGCAGGGAAACACCATATATTTT
CASSLGAGQGNTIYF
>TRBV24-1|TRBJ1-5|.|.
TGTGCCACCAGTGATCTCAAGACCGGGAATCATCAGCCCCAGCATTTT
CATSDLKTGNHQPQHF
>TRBV7-9|TRBJ1-1|.|.
TGTGCCAGCAGCTCGACGGCGGGGGATCAAGCTTTCTTT
CASSSTAGDQAFF
>TRBV4-3|TRBJ1-2|.|.
TGCGCCAGCAGCCAATCGGGGGGGGCGGCCTATGGCTACACCTTC
CASSQSGGAAYGYTF
>TRBV7-9|TRBJ2-3|.|.
TGTGCCAGCAGCTTAGTAGGCACAGATACGCAGTATTTT
CASSLVGTDTQYF
>TRBV7-2|TRBJ2-6|.|TRBD2
TGTGCCAGCAGCGCCGGACTAGCGGGGGCGGGTGGGGCCAACGTCCTGACTTTC
CASSAGLAGAGGANVLTF
>TRBV18|TRBJ2-7|.|.
TGTGCCAGCTCACCTGTTGGGCAGGGTGTCTACGAGCAGTACTTC
CASSPVGQGVYEQYF
>TRBV7-9|TRBJ1-2|.|.
TGTGCCAGCAGTCCAGGTTTGTCTGGCTACACCTTC
CASSPGLSGYTF
>TRBV18|TRBJ2-5|.|.
TGTGCCAGCTCACCACCCCCACAAGAGACCCAGTACTTC
CASSPPPQETQYF
>TRBV14|TRBJ2-1|few|.
TGTGCCAGCAGCCAAACTAACAATGAGCAGTTCTTC
CASSQTNNEQFF
>TRBV6-6|TRBJ1-2|.|TRBD1
TGTGCCAGCAGTTACCCGCCGGGACAGGGGGAAGGCTACACCTTC
CASSYPPGQGEGYTF
>TRBV4-3|TRBJ2-3|.|TRBD1
TGCGCCAGCAGCCCGCATCGACAGGGGACCACAGATACGCAGTATTTT
CASSPHRQGTTDTQYF
>TRBV7-2|TRBJ2-3|.|TRBD2
TGTGCCAGCAGCTTAGAAGGGGAGCGGGGCGGACCCGCAGATACGCAGTATTTT
CASSLEGERGGPADTQYF
>TRBV6-2/TRBV6-3|TRBJ2-1|many|TRBD2
TGTGCCAGCAGTTACTCCCACCCCACTAGCGGGATCTACAATGAGCAGTTCTTC
CASSYSHPTSGIYNEQFF
>TRBV30|TRBJ1-4|.|TRBD1
TGTGCCTGGAGCTACTTACAGGGGGCGGCTAATGAAAAACTGTTTTTT
CAWSYLQGAANEKLFF
>TRBV19|TRBJ1-5|once|TRBD1
TGTGCCAGTAGTGATGGACAGGGGGGCGTGGATCAGCCCCAGCATTTT
CASSDGQGGVDQPQHF
>TRBV6-1|TRBJ2-7|.|.
TGTGCCAGCAGTGTGTTTTTGCAGGTTACCTCCTACGAGCAGTACTTC
CASSVFLQVTSYEQYF
>TRBV27|TRBJ2-1|.|.
TGTGCCAGCAGTTTATCGCCCAGGGGTGAGCAGTTCTTC
CASSLSPRGEQFF